A single sample is the source of the 16 T cell receptor beta chains below, sequenced in a study of OX40 agonist ivuxolimab in advanced cancers. This table comes from immunoSEQ multiplex PCR, and its TCRdb copy is limited to in-frame clones, with some not included. The profile covers some 70,000 clones, with more than 85% appearing a single time and less than 2.5% taken by the ten largest. This specimen consisted of CD4+ or CD8+ T cells sorted from blood, obtained in a trial of the OX40 agonist ivuxolimab. These receptors were taken from an adult with an advanced solid tumor such as melanoma, head and neck, liver or kidney cancer.

The CDR3 sequence is CASSGNPGQGLNEQFF. CDR3 DNA: TGTGCCAGCAGCGGTAATCCGGGACAGGGGCTGAATGAGCAGTTCTTC. This chain connects TRBV5-8 to TRBJ2-1; 10 nucleotides agree with TRBD1. Germline lookup yields CDR1 SGHTS and CDR2 YDEGEE. There are 16 residues in the CDR3. V shed 4 bases and J 7 bases; nucleotides not matched to a gene: 11.

V and J are TRBV13 and TRBJ2-7; tentatively, D is TRBD1 or TRBD2 (6 bases each). The ends were cut back, 3 bases at V and 3 bases at J, with 12 bases in the middle. The CDR3 length is 14 residues. From germline, CDR1 is PRHDT and CDR2 FYEKMQ (reference sequence). The CDR3 nucleotides are TGTGCCAGCAGCTTCCGGGGGCGCGACTACGAGCAGTACTTC. Translating gives CASSFRGRDYEQYF.

The gene calls are TRBV5-1 and TRBJ2-3; no definite D call. The CDR3 totals 14 residues. Trimming took off 4 bases at V and 0 bases at J, with 9 bases between the two ends. The germline CDR1 and CDR2 sequences are SGHRS and YFSETQ. The CDR3 nucleotides are TGCGCCAGCAGCCACACTCCTAGCACAGATACGCAGTATTTT. Encoded protein: CASSHTPSTDTQYF.

The rearrangement links TRBV19 to TRBJ1-4, with TRBD1 matching 9 bases. The CDR3 extends over 13 amino acids. J lost 7 bases, V lost 5 bases, and 2 bases had no gene match. Germline V gene data show CDR1 as LNHDA and CDR2 as SQIVND (reference sequence). CDR3 residues: CASSGTGSEKLFF. The CDR3 DNA is TGTGCCAGTAGTGGGACAGGGAGTGAAAAACTGTTTTTT.

V and J are TRBV7-9 and TRBJ2-3, with TRBD1 matching 10 bases. The CDR3 runs to 15 residues. From germline, CDR1 is SEHNR and CDR2 FQNEAQ (reference sequence). V shed 3 bases and J 6 bases; nucleotides not matched to a gene: 6. The CDR3 spells CASSLGDRGGDTQYF. The CDR3 bases are TGTGCCAGCAGCTTGGGGGACAGGGGAGGGGATACGCAGTATTTT.

In this sample, this clone turned up once. The chain has TRBV11-2 and TRBJ2-7; 9 bases are shared with TRBD1. With 7 bases clipped from V and 0 bases from J, the junction kept 4 bases outside the gene matches. Germline-derived CDR1 and CDR2 are SGHAT and FQNNGV. The CDR3 has 14 residues. In nucleotides, the CDR3 is TGTGCCAGCACCCGACAGGGGGGCTCCTACGAGCAGTACTTC. This encodes CASTRQGGSYEQYF.

The V gene is TRBV5-6, the J gene TRBJ1-2; D might be TRBD1 (5 bases). The CDR3 length is 15 residues. Trimming cost V 4 bases and J 2 bases, with 15 bases left between them. The germline gives CDR1 SGHDT, CDR2 YYEEEE. The CDR3 here is CASSAQGWGNYGYTF. CDR3 nucleotides: TGTGCCAGCAGCGCTCAGGGCTGGGGGAACTATGGCTACACCTTC.

In this sample, this clone turned up a few times. This chain joins TRBV4-1 and TRBJ1-1, with unresolved D. The V gene's germline CDR1 is MGHRA and CDR2 YSYEKL. The V and J ends lost 6 bases and 0 bases respectively, with 14 bases between them. The CDR3 spans 15 residues. The CDR3, as DNA: TGCGCCAGCAGAGACACTTATCAGGTGAACACTGAAGCTTTCTTT. Translated: CASRDTYQVNTEAFF.

The rearrangement uses TRBV18 and TRBJ2-5, with D possibly being TRBD1 (6 bases). V dropped 0 bases and J dropped 4 bases, with 9 bases sitting between them. Germline V gives CDR1 KGHSH, CDR2 LQKENI. The CDR3 runs to 14 residues. CDR3 in DNA: TGTGCCAGCTCACCACCCGACAGGCGAGAGACCCAGTACTTC. Protein: CASSPPDRRETQYF.

The chain joins TRBV11-3 to TRBJ2-7; D might be TRBD1 or TRBD2, each matching 6 bases. Germline CDR1 SGHNT, CDR2 YENEEA. This CDR3 spans 14 amino acids. V dropped 8 bases and J dropped 0 bases, with 14 bases sitting between them. The CDR3 loop reads CASGRRTDSYEQYF. The CDR3 nucleotides read TGTGCCAGCGGGAGGAGGACAGACTCCTACGAGCAGTACTTC.

V is TRBV7-2 and J is TRBJ2-3, with 7 bases matching TRBD2. Per germline, CDR1 SGHTA and CDR2 FQGNSA. The CDR3 length is 13 residues. J gave up 6 bases and V 4 bases, and 4 bases lay outside the gene matches. CDR3 coding DNA: TGTGCCAGCAGCTGGGCGGGGGATGATACGCAGTATTTT. Translated: CASSWAGDDTQYF.

A single count supports this clone. V is TRBV4-2 and J is TRBJ1-2, with D maybe TRBD1 (6 bases). V was clipped by 1 base and J by 2 bases, with 14 bases between them. The CDR3 extends over 16 amino acids. In germline, CDR1 is LGHNA, CDR2 YNFKEQ. DNA for the CDR3: TGTGCCAGCAGCCAAGTGCCGGGGGCGCGCAACTATGGCTACACCTTC. Translating it yields CASSQVPGARNYGYTF.

This sequence joins TRBV19 and TRBJ2-7, with 9 bases identical to TRBD2. The CDR3 covers 15 residues. The germline V gene encodes CDR1 LNHDA and CDR2 SQIVND (reference sequence). The ends lost 7 bases at V and 2 bases at J; junction bases unmatched: 9. CDR3 sequence reads: CASTEIAGATYEQYF. In nucleotides, the CDR3 is TGTGCCAGTACCGAGATAGCGGGGGCCACCTACGAGCAGTACTTC.

The chain joins TRBV4-3 to TRBJ2-5, with 12 bases identical to TRBD2. Per germline, CDR1 LGHNA and CDR2 YSLEER. The CDR3 sequence is 20 residues long. The V segment lost 0 bases and the J segment 7 bases; nucleotides outside the gene matches: 18. The CDR3 here is CASSQDLGRGASGGAGTQYF. For the CDR3, the DNA is TGCGCCAGCAGCCAAGATCTAGGTCGAGGGGCTAGCGGGGGGGCCGGGACCCAGTACTTC.

The chain recombines TRBV5-6 with TRBJ2-7; D is unresolved. Germline values: CDR1 SGHDT, CDR2 YYEEEE. The CDR3 sequence is 13 residues long. V gave up 0 bases and J gave up 3 bases, with 7 bases separating them. Here the CDR3 reads CASSLGGIYEQYF. As DNA, the CDR3 is TGTGCCAGCAGCTTGGGTGGTATCTACGAGCAGTACTTC.

The chain combines TRBV13 with TRBJ2-1; 11 positions match TRBD2. V was clipped by 5 bases and J by 3 bases; unmatched bases: 3. CDR1 PRHDT and CDR2 FYEKMQ come from the germline V gene (reference sequence). This CDR3 has 15 amino acids. CDR3 in DNA: TGTGCCAGCAGCCCCGGGACTAGCGGCTACAATGAGCAGTTCTTC. It codes for CASSPGTSGYNEQFF.